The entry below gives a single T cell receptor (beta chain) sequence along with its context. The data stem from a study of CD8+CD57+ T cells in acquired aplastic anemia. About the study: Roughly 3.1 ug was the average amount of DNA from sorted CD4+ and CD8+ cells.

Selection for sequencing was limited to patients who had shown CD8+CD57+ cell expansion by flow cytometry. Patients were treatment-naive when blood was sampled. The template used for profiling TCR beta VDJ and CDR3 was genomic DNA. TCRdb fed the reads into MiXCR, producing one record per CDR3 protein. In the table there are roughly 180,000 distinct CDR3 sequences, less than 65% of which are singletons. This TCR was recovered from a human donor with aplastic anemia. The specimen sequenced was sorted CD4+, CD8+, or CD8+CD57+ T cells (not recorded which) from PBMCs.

The CDR3 bases are TGTGCCAGCAGCACGGGACAGGGGACCTATTCACCCCTCCACTTT. Its protein product is CASSTGQGTYSPLHF. This chain uses TRBV7-9 with TRBJ1-6; TRBD1 agrees at 10 bases. This CDR3 spans 15 amino acids. The V gene's germline CDR1 is SEHNR and CDR2 FQNEAQ (reference sequence). The J segment lost 8 bases and the V segment lost 5 bases, leaving 6 bases of the junction unmatched.